This TCR beta chain was sequenced in a study of identifying expanded T cells in peripheral blood. Study-level results: Roughly 1.1 clones differed between technical replicates, versus approximately 17 and 20 over time. Two-week clone count variance significantly increased as total template count grew.

Healthy donors had no documented immune events, such as infections, while sampled. Produced via immunoSEQ multiplex PCR; TCRdb's table is partial and in-frame only. The table lists some 95,000 clones, around 86% of them singletons. V lost 3 bases, J lost 6 bases, and 6 bases stayed unmatched. CDR1 and CDR2 (germline): SGHAT, FQNNGV. The CDR3 covers 15 residues. Regarding this clone: Its specificity is not known.

The sequenced material came from blood. The receptor was isolated from a person between 18 and 70 years old in good health. The V and J genes are TRBV11-2 and TRBJ2-1; 9 bases line up with TRBD2. The CDR3 sequence: CASSFTAGGPNEQFF. The CDR3 DNA follows: TGTGCCAGCAGCTTCACGGCGGGGGGGCCCAATGAGCAGTTCTTC.